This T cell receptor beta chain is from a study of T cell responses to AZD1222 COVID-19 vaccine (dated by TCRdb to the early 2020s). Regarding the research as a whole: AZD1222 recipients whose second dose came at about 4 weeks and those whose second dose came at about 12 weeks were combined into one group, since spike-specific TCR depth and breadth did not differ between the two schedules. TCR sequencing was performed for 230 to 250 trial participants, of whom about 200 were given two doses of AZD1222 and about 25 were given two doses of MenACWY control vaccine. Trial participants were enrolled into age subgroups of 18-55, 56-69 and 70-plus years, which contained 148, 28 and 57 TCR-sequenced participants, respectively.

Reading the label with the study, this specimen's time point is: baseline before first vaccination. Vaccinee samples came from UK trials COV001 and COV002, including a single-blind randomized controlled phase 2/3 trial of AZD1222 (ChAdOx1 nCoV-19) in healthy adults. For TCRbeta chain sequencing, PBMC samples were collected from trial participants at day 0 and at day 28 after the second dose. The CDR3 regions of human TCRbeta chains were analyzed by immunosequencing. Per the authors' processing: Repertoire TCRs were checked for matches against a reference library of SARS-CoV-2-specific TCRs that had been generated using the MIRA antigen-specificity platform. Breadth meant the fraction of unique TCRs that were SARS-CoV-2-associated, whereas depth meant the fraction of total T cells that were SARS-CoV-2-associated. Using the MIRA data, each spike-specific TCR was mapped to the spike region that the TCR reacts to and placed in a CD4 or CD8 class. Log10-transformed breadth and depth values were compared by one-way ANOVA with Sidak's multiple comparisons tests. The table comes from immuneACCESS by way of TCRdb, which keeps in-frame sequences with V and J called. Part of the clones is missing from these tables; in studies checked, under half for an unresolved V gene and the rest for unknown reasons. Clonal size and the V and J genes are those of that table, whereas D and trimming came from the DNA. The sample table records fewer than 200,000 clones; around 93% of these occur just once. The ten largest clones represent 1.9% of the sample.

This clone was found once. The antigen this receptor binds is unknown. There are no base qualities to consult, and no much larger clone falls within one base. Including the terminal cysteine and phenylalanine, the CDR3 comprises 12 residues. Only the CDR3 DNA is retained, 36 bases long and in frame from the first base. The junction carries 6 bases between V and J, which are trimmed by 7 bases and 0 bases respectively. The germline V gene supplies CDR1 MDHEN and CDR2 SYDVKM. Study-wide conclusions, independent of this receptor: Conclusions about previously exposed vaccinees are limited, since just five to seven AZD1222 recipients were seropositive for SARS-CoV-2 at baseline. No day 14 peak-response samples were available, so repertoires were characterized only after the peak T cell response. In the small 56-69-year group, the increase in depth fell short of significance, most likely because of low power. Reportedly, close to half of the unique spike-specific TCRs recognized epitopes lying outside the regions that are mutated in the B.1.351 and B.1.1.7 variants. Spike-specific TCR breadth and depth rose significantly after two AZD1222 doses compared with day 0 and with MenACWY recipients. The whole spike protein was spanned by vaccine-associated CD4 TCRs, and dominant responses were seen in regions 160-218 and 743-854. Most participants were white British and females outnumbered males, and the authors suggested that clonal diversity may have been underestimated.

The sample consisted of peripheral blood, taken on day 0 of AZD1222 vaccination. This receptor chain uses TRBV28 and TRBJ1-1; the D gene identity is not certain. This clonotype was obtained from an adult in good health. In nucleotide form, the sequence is TGTGCCAGCACTCTAATGAACACTGAAGCTTTCTTT. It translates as CASTLMNTEAFF.